Presented here are 2 T cell receptor beta chains from one specimen sequenced in a study of blood T cell repertoires in COVID-19. The repertoire was sequenced with immunoSEQ multiplex PCR; TCRdb's copy has only in-frame clones and lacks some. The top ten clones hold approximately 8.4% of a sample with some 150,000 clones, roughly 81% of them seen once. The specimen sequenced was peripheral blood. Receptor source: a human donor with acute or convalescent COVID-19. The donor label of this sample is uncertain.

This clone appeared a single time. V is TRBV9 and J is TRBJ2-3; the match to TRBD2 covers 9 bases. This CDR3 comprises 15 residues. J gave up 4 bases and V 3 bases, and 6 bases lay outside the gene matches. Germline values: CDR1 SGDLS, CDR2 YYNGEE. The CDR3 region has the DNA TGTGCCAGCAGCGAGAGCGGGGGGAGCCCAGATACGCAGTATTTT. Its protein is CASSESGGSPDTQYF.

The rearrangement joins TRBV12-3 or TRBV12-4 to TRBJ2-3; 7 nucleotides agree with TRBD2. V was clipped by 2 bases and J by 5 bases; unmatched bases: 1. The CDR3 is 13 residues long. The CDR3 DNA is TGTGCCAGCAGTTTACGGGGGGTAGATACGCAGTATTTT. Encoded protein: CASSLRGVDTQYF.